This T cell receptor beta chain was sequenced for a study of vaccination effects on CD4 cells after COVID-19. Study background: Post-vaccine specimens arrived a median 72 days past the second dose.

Antigen-specific CD4+ T cells were expanded with viral peptide pools in the ViraFEST assay before sequencing. Subsequent to ten to eleven days of culture, CD4+ T cells were isolated. Vaccination of participants consisted of two doses of either the BNT162b2 or mRNA-1273 vaccine. Each well held 1.5 million to 2 million PBMC cultured with about 10 ug/ml peptides and roughly 11 IU/ml IL-2. Worth noting for this clone: Its antigen is currently unknown.

Repertoires were generated with immunoSEQ multiplex PCR, while TCRdb's copy carries only in-frame clones and drops some. The sample lists about 69,000 clones, about 80% occurring once. V was cut by 3 bases and J by 1 base, with 15 bases left in between. Germline CDR1 is SGHRS and CDR2 is YFSETQ. The CDR3 is 16 residues long. Notes on the study in general: Researchers report that only 1 of 255 vaccine-induced clones in healthy vaccinees cross-reacted with common cold coronaviruses.

Material: CD4+ T cells from PBMCs cultured with HCoV-OC43 spike peptides, obtained after COVID-19 vaccination. The subset was: HCoV-OC43 spike overlapping peptide pool stimulation. The gene calls are TRBV5-1 and TRBJ2-3; a weak D match, TRBD1 (6 bases). The receptor was derived from a human donor who received a COVID-19 vaccine. The CDR3 nucleotides read TGCGCCAGCAGCTCACGGACGGACAGACGCACAGATACGCAGTATTTT. Its translation: CASSSRTDRRTDTQYF.